Listed here is a single TCR beta chain. The data were taken from a study of blood T cell repertoires in COVID-19. The protocol was immunoSEQ multiplex PCR, while the TCRdb copy is restricted to in-frame clones and leaves out a portion. The sample records 230,000 or so clones, around four fifths being singletons. Losses at the gene ends were 0 bases for V and 1 base for J; bases not matched to a gene: 12. Germline V gives CDR1 SGHRS, CDR2 YFSETQ. There are 20 residues in the CDR3. The origin of this receptor is a man aged 30 to 45 with active or convalescent COVID-19. V is TRBV5-1 and J is TRBJ2-1; TRBD2 agrees at 11 bases. The sequenced material came from peripheral blood. DNA of the CDR3: TGCGCCAGCAGCTTGGGCCGGGACAGCAGACTAGCGGGATCCTACAATGAGCAGTTCTTC. Residues: CASSLGRDSRLAGSYNEQFF.